This T cell receptor beta chain was observed in a study of identical twins. Germline lookup yields CDR1 SEHNR and CDR2 FQNEAQ (reference sequence). The V segment lost 5 bases and the J segment 7 bases; nucleotides outside the gene matches: 8. The CDR3 sequence is 15 residues long. TCRdb reprocessed the 5' RACE reads with MiXCR, giving one entry per CDR3 protein. The table shows about 890,000 distinct CDR3 sequences, with roughly 12% occurring only once. The study's findings and limits: Monozygotic twins shared more out-of-frame TCR alpha than recombination models predicted. Fewer insertions characterized abundant cord blood beta clonotypes, whereas memory repertoires showed none.

This clonotype was detected a few times. Its specificity is unknown. This sample was also put to use in a study of yellow fever vaccine responses in identical twins.

The V gene is TRBV7-9, the J gene TRBJ2-1, with TRBD2 matching 10 bases. The TCR comes from a woman younger than 35 in good health. Material for sequencing was PBMCs. For the CDR3, the DNA is TGTGCCAGCAGCATAAGCGGGGGGGCCCGGAATGAGCAGTTCTTC. Residues: CASSISGGARNEQFF.